The clone carrying this TCR beta chain was observed a handful of times. Its antigen is as yet unknown. Via the markers CD45RO/CCR7/CD25/CD127/CD95/CD27, stem cell-like memory, regulatory, central memory and naive CD4+ cells were sorted. This sample is drawn from a study of beta chain features in type 1 diabetes. Study findings and constraints: Whether TCRB rearrangement is influenced by HLA type was left unresolved in this analysis. Significant though moderate, a shortening of TCRB CDR3s appeared in all four CD4+ subsets of Type 1 diabetes patients. In comparison with healthy donors, patients had naive, central memory and Treg TCRB repertoires that appeared more similar.

The entirety of the isolated RNA underwent reverse transcription, so expressed TCRB transcripts were sequenced. Here immunoSEQ multiplex PCR was the method, and the copy in TCRdb shows in-frame clones only, minus some. In the table there are 600,000 to 700,000 clones, 13% of which are singletons. This CDR3 is built from 16 residues. Germline assignment: CDR1 MGHRA and CDR2 YSYEKL. V shed 1 base and J shed 6 bases, with 17 bases lying between them. This chain links TRBV4-1 with TRBJ2-3; TRBD1 or TRBD2 may be the D gene (6 bases each). Material for sequencing was naive CD4+ T cells from blood. This TCR came from a young man with type 1 diabetes. The CDR3, as DNA: TGCGCCAGCAGCCAAGTTAGGGGCACCGGGGGCGATACGCAGTATTTT. As protein: CASSQVRGTGGDTQYF.